A single sample is the source of the 27 T cell receptor beta chains below, sequenced in a study of T cell responses to AZD1222 COVID-19 vaccine. Repertoires were generated with immunoSEQ multiplex PCR, while TCRdb's copy carries only in-frame clones and drops some. The profile covers 20,000 to 25,000 clones, with roughly 82% appearing a single time and approximately 45% taken by the ten largest. Here the sequenced sample was peripheral blood, taken on day 0 of AZD1222 vaccination. The origin of the receptors is an adult in good health.

The V call is TRBV18, the J call TRBJ2-5; D is perhaps TRBD1 (6 bases). There are 14 residues in the CDR3. CDR1 and CDR2 (germline): KGHSH, LQKENI. V gave up 3 bases and J gave up 3 bases, with 11 bases separating them. The CDR3, as DNA: TGTGCCAGCTCACCGGGATCAGGGGAAGAGACCCAGTACTTC. Encoded protein: CASSPGSGEETQYF.

This clone has just one count. The chain couples TRBV7-9 to TRBJ2-2; D unclear. The CDR3 sequence is 13 residues long. V was cut by 3 bases and J by 1 base, with 3 bases left in between. Germline lookup yields CDR1 SEHNR and CDR2 FQNEAQ (reference sequence). The chain's CDR3 is CASSLKNTGELFF. The DNA of the CDR3 is TGTGCCAGCAGCTTGAAGAACACCGGGGAGCTGTTTTTT.

This chain joins TRBV25-1 and TRBJ2-7, with a weak D call TRBD1 (5 bases). Germline V gene sequence: CDR1 MGHDK, CDR2 SYGVNS. Trimming took 7 bases from V and 3 from J, leaving 13 bases between them. This CDR3 contains 13 residues. The CDR3: CASTTTVGYEQYF. The CDR3 coding sequence is TGTGCCAGCACCACGACAGTGGGCTACGAGCAGTACTTC.

This clone has more than one count but fewer than ten. The CDR3: CASSRSVETGTSLTGELFF. CDR3 nucleotides: TGTGCCAGCAGCCGTAGCGTTGAAACCGGGACAAGTCTCACCGGGGAGCTGTTTTTT. The chain combines TRBV3-1 (or the pseudogene TRBV3-2) with TRBJ2-2, with a possible D match to TRBD1 (6 bases). The germline CDR1 and CDR2 sequences are LGHDT and YNNKEL (reference sequence). This CDR3 has 19 amino acids. V lost 4 bases and J lost 4, with 25 bases in between.

The genes are TRBV7-8 and TRBJ2-5; perhaps D is TRBD1 or TRBD2 (5 bases each). Germline CDR1 is SGHVS and CDR2 is FQNEAQ. The CDR3 contains 17 residues. The ends were cut back, 1 base at V and 3 bases at J, with 18 bases in the middle. This CDR3 is CASSLVIPGRKKETQYF. CDR3 bases: TGTGCCAGCAGCTTAGTTATACCGGGACGGAAGAAAGAGACCCAGTACTTC.

The rearrangement joins TRBV7-2 to TRBJ1-1, with TRBD1 identical over 7 bases. The CDR3 is made up of 15 amino acids. The germline V gene encodes CDR1 SGHTA and CDR2 FQGNSA. J lost 0 bases, V lost 5 bases, and 6 bases had no gene match. The CDR3 loop reads CASSLGQTLNTEAFF. The CDR3 DNA follows: TGTGCCAGCAGCCTGGGACAGACTTTGAACACTGAAGCTTTCTTT.

In this sample, this clone turned up a few times. The chain has TRBV19 and TRBJ2-7, with D perhaps matching TRBD1 or TRBD2 (6 bases each). Germline lookup yields CDR1 LNHDA and CDR2 SQIVND (reference sequence). The CDR3 has 14 residues. The V and J ends lost 8 bases and 5 bases respectively, with 19 bases between them. CDR3 bases: TGTGCCAGTTCTAACGGGGGCGCGTATGACGAGCAGTACTTC. Translating it yields CASSNGGAYDEQYF.

The genes are TRBV7-8 and TRBJ2-7; 9 bases are shared with TRBD1. Germline V gene data show CDR1 as SGHVS and CDR2 as FQNEAQ. The V gene end was trimmed by 7 bases and the J gene end by 6 bases; junction bases not matched to a gene: 7. The CDR3 consists of 13 residues. Written as DNA, the CDR3 is TGTGCCAGCATAGGGACAGGGTCGGGCGAGCAGTACTTC. This sequence encodes CASIGTGSGEQYF.

The chain carries TRBV19 and TRBJ2-6; D is unresolved. Germline CDR1 and CDR2: LNHDA and SQIVND (reference sequence). Deletions cut 7 bases from V and 3 bases from J, with 10 bases between. The CDR3 is 14 residues long. The CDR3 DNA follows: TGTGCCAGTACCACCTGGGTTGGGGCCAACGTCCTGACTTTC. It encodes CASTTWVGANVLTF.

This sequence joins TRBV28 and TRBJ2-7; D perhaps matches TRBD1 (5 bases). Trimming pared 6 bases from V and 4 bases from J, leaving 13 bases between. In germline, CDR1 is MDHEN, CDR2 SYDVKM. The CDR3 spans 13 residues. The CDR3 is CASSDSMSYEQYF. The CDR3, as DNA: TGTGCCAGCAGCGACAGCATGTCTTACGAGCAGTACTTC.

This clone was seen a single time. This rearrangement joins TRBV19 to TRBJ2-4; 14 nucleotides match TRBD2. V trimming: 5 bases; J trimming: 4 bases; junction bases outside the gene matches: 7. The CDR3 runs to 17 residues. The germline V gene has CDR1 LNHDA and CDR2 SQIVND (reference sequence). The CDR3 region is CASSLGTSGSTKNIQYF. The CDR3 coding sequence is TGTGCCAGTAGTCTAGGGACTAGCGGGAGTACTAAAAACATTCAGTACTTC. The full variable domain, its missing parts supplied by reference TRBV19 and TRBJ2-4, is DGGITQSPKYLFRKEGQNVTLSCEQNLNHDAMYWYRQDPGQGLRLIYYSQIVNDFQKGDIAEGYSVSREKKESFPLTVTSAQKNPTAFYLCASSLGTSGSTKNIQYFGAGTRLSVL.

This rearrangement joins TRBV6-5 to TRBJ2-7; D assignment may be TRBD1 or TRBD2 (5 bases each). Germline-derived CDR1 and CDR2 are MNHEY and SVGAGI. This CDR3 has 13 amino acids. The V end lost 5 bases, the J end lost 9 bases, and 17 bases lay between the germline ends. CDR3 nucleotides: TGTGCCAGCAGTCTTCGGGGCCTCGGAGGGCAGTACTTC. This gives the protein CASSLRGLGGQYF.

The chain joins TRBV11-2 to TRBJ2-7; 7 bases align to TRBD1. V shed 0 bases and J 3 bases; nucleotides not matched to a gene: 5. The CDR3 length is 15 residues. CDR1 is SGHAT and CDR2 is FQNNGV in the germline V gene. CDR3 protein: CASSLEVTGFYEQYF. The CDR3 nucleotides are TGTGCCAGCAGCTTAGAGGTGACAGGGTTCTACGAGCAGTACTTC.

A single count supports this clone. The chain employs TRBV6-2 or TRBV6-3 and TRBJ1-1, with 7 bases fitting TRBD1. The CDR3 consists of 15 residues. Per germline, CDR1 MNHEY and CDR2 SVGEGT. Unmatched junction bases numbered 7, after V lost 6 bases and J lost 0 bases. CDR3: CASSPRGNMNTEAFF. The CDR3 region has the DNA TGTGCCAGCAGCCCCAGGGGGAACATGAACACTGAAGCTTTCTTT.

The V and J genes are TRBV19 and TRBJ2-5, with D tentatively TRBD1 (5 bases). Germline CDR1 LNHDA, CDR2 SQIVND (reference sequence). With 2 bases removed from V and 2 bases from J, the gap between germline ends came to 18 bases. The CDR3 contains 17 residues. The DNA of the CDR3 is TGTGCCAGTAGTATATTCCTCTTGGGCCAGGGACAAGAGACCCAGTACTTC. This encodes CASSIFLLGQGQETQYF.

The V call is TRBV19, the J call TRBJ2-1; D may be TRBD2 (7 bases). V was cut by 7 bases and J by 5 bases, with 24 bases left in between. The CDR3 loop spans 17 amino acids. Germline V gene sequence: CDR1 LNHDA, CDR2 SQIVND (reference sequence). CDR3 nucleotides: TGTGCCAGTAATCGTCGCTGGGGGCTAGCGGAGGACAATGAGCAGTTCTTC. Encoded protein: CASNRRWGLAEDNEQFF.

CDR3 residues: CASSLEALRLAGQQFF. CDR3 nucleotides: TGTGCCAGCAGCTTAGAGGCTCTTCGGCTAGCGGGCCAGCAGTTCTTC. The rearrangement uses TRBV7-2 and TRBJ2-1, with TRBD2 matching 8 bases. Germline V CDR1 and CDR2: SGHTA, FQGNSA. The CDR3 runs 16 residues. J lost 11 bases, V lost 1 base, and 13 bases had no gene match. Looking up the rest from reference TRBV7-2 and TRBJ2-1 gives the full variable domain: GAGVSQSPSNKVTEKGKDVELRCDPISGHTALYWYRQSLGQGLEFLIYFQGNSAPDKSGLPSDRFSAERTGGSVSTLTIQRTQQEDSAVYLCASSLEALRLAGQQFFGPGTRLTVL.

The chain is built from TRBV10-1 and TRBJ1-2, with 8 bases lining up with TRBD1. Trimming removed 5 bases from V and 3 bases from J; junction bases left unmatched: 5. The CDR3 loop spans 14 amino acids. Germline-derived CDR1 and CDR2 are WNHNN and SYGVQD (reference sequence). This CDR3 is CASSPGGMDYGYTF. CDR3 in DNA: TGCGCCAGCAGTCCAGGGGGCATGGACTATGGCTACACCTTC.

There are a few counts of this clone. The chain employs TRBV6-5 and TRBJ1-1; D is unclear. Trimming took off 7 bases at V and 4 bases at J, with 13 bases between the two ends. The CDR3 totals 13 residues. In germline, CDR1 is MNHEY, CDR2 SVGAGI. Here the CDR3 reads CASTPRSGTEAFF. Here the CDR3 DNA reads TGTGCCAGCACCCCCCGCTCGGGCACTGAAGCTTTCTTT.

This chain connects TRBV6-5 to TRBJ2-5; D is ambiguous. The CDR3 spans 11 residues. V shed 6 bases and J shed 4 bases, with 6 bases lying between them. The germline V gene encodes CDR1 MNHEY and CDR2 SVGAGI. In DNA form, the CDR3 reads TGTGCCAGCAGAGGTCCAGAGACCCAGTACTTC. Its translation is CASRGPETQYF.

The DNA for the CDR3 is TGTGCCAGCAGCCAAGGGAATCAAGAGACCCAGTACTTC. It codes for CASSQGNQETQYF. The chain employs TRBV3-1 (or the pseudogene TRBV3-2) and TRBJ2-5; D remains ambiguous. Germline V gives CDR1 LGHDT, CDR2 YNNKEL (reference sequence). With 1 base removed from V and 2 bases from J, the gap between germline ends came to 5 bases. The CDR3 is 13 residues long.

This chain links TRBV7-3 with TRBJ2-1, with 9 bases aligning to TRBD2. V lost 0 bases and J lost 9; bases outside the gene matches: 21. The CDR3 is 20 amino acids. Germline CDR1 SGHTA, CDR2 FQGTGA. This chain's CDR3 is CASSLTYLPTSGRMAGEQFF. The CDR3, as DNA: TGTGCCAGCAGCTTAACGTATCTCCCTACTAGCGGGCGGATGGCCGGTGAGCAGTTCTTC. Based on the CDR3 plus reference TRBV7-3 and TRBJ2-1, the full variable domain is GAGVSQTPSNKVTEKGKYVELRCDPISGHTALYWYRQSLGQGPEFLIYFQGTGAADDSGLPNDRFFAVRPEGSVSTLKIQRTERGDSAVYLCASSLTYLPTSGRMAGEQFFGPGTRLTVL.

V gene TRBV19 combines with J gene TRBJ2-3, with 10 bases matching TRBD1. The CDR3 is made up of 18 amino acids. The germline CDR1 and CDR2 sequences are LNHDA and SQIVND (reference sequence). J lost 1 base, V lost 0 bases, and 7 bases had no gene match. The chain's CDR3 is CASSIDPPGTGGTDTQYF. The CDR3 DNA is TGTGCCAGTAGTATAGACCCTCCCGGGACAGGGGGCACAGATACGCAGTATTTT.

The chain recombines TRBV7-3 with TRBJ2-5; 8 bases align to TRBD1. The CDR3 totals 13 residues. Trimming removed 0 bases from V and 9 bases from J; junction bases left unmatched: 3. Germline lookup yields CDR1 SGHTA and CDR2 FQGTGA. CDR3 nucleotides: TGTGCCAGCAGCTTAACCCAACAGGGGGCCCAGTACTTC. It yields the protein CASSLTQQGAQYF.

The V gene is TRBV2, the J gene TRBJ1-2; D is possibly TRBD1 (5 bases). The CDR3 consists of 16 residues. Germline V gene data show CDR1 as SNHLY and CDR2 as FYNNEI. V lost 4 bases to trimming and J lost 0 bases, with 15 bases between them. CDR3 residues: CASSVGAQIANYGYTF. The CDR3 nucleotides are TGTGCCAGCAGTGTCGGGGCTCAAATAGCTAACTATGGCTACACCTTC.

The genes are TRBV7-9 and TRBJ2-2; D unresolved. V dropped 5 bases and J dropped 3 bases, with 1 base sitting between them. The CDR3 runs 11 residues. The germline V gene encodes CDR1 SEHNR and CDR2 FQNEAQ (reference sequence). This chain's CDR3 is CASSDTGELFF. Here the CDR3 DNA reads TGTGCCAGCAGCGACACCGGGGAGCTGTTTTTT.

The gene calls are TRBV6-5 and TRBJ2-6; D tentatively fits TRBD1 or TRBD2 (5 bases each). CDR3 length equals 16 residues. V was pared by 4 bases and J by 0 bases, with 10 bases between. Germline assignment: CDR1 MNHEY and CDR2 SVGAGI. The CDR3 sequence is CASSWDGRSGANVLTF. CDR3 DNA sequence: TGTGCCAGCAGTTGGGACGGCCGCTCTGGGGCCAACGTCCTGACTTTC.